The clone carrying this T cell receptor (beta chain) has only a few counts. Its cognate antigen is unknown. The sample is drawn from a study of cytomegalovirus exposure and HLA in healthy donors. Regarding the study as a whole: Earlier findings revealed that most TCR beta V segments proved productive either about 87% or about 30% of the time. As a later analysis revealed, most CMV-associated TCR beta chains appeared HLA-restricted. Later analysis revealed greater clonal expansion in HLA-associated TCR beta chains than in equally common others.

Germline loops: CDR1 SNHLY, CDR2 FYNNEI. Trimming cost V 5 bases and J 5 bases; bases outside gene matches: 10. The CDR3 is 15 residues long. Primers included in the PCR were 60 Vbeta and 13 Jbeta primers. In the original processing: In a later analysis, of 80 million or so unique beta chains, about 11 million appeared in at least two donors. TCRdb's copy holds only in-frame clones and misses some; the assay was immunoSEQ multiplex PCR. D and trimming were read from the DNA, whereas the V and J calls and clone size are those reported in that table. The repertoire holds more than 50,000 clones, with approximately 70% as singletons.

Sequencing was done on a sample of PBMCs. This receptor was identified in a woman aged 60-75 years in good health and CMV-seropositive. V is TRBV2 and J is TRBJ2-5; 8 bases agree with TRBD1. The CDR3 reads CASSSLQGVRETQYF. CDR3 nucleotides: TGTGCCAGCAGTTCCCTACAGGGGGTTAGGGAGACCCAGTACTTC.